One sample yielded the 5 T cell receptor beta chains listed below, sequenced in a study of T cell responses to AZD1222 COVID-19 vaccine. The repertoire was sequenced with immunoSEQ multiplex PCR; TCRdb's copy has only in-frame clones and lacks some. The repertoire holds about 150,000 clones, with 84% as singletons. This specimen was peripheral blood, taken on day 0 of AZD1222 vaccination. These receptor sequences come from an adult in good health.

V is TRBV19 and J is TRBJ1-3, with 8 bases fitting TRBD1. V lost 5 bases, J lost 2 bases, and 5 bases stayed unmatched. CDR3 length: 15 residues. CDR1 is LNHDA, CDR2 SQIVND, per germline (reference sequence). Here the CDR3 DNA reads TGTGCCAGTAGTGCCGGGACAGGAACTGGAAACACCATATATTTT. It codes for CASSAGTGTGNTIYF.

The chain employs TRBV10-3 and TRBJ2-7; 12 bases agree with TRBD2. This CDR3 has 15 amino acids. V trimming: 8 bases; J trimming: 4 bases; junction bases outside the gene matches: 9. The germline CDR1 and CDR2 sequences are ENHRY and SYGVKD. The CDR3 coding sequence is TGTGCCATCCGCACGACTAGCGGGGGATCATACGAGCAGTACTTC. This translates into CAIRTTSGGSYEQYF.

The V call is TRBV19, the J call TRBJ1-1; tentatively, D is TRBD1 (6 bases). Trimming removed 7 bases at V and 11 bases at J, with 20 bases between. Germline CDR1 and CDR2: LNHDA and SQIVND (reference sequence). The CDR3 loop spans 13 amino acids. Here the CDR3 reads CASKRGDIRGAFF. CDR3 bases: TGTGCCAGTAAGAGGGGGGACATCCGCGGGGCTTTCTTT.

The chain combines TRBV9 with TRBJ1-1, with a weak D call TRBD1 (6 bases). This CDR3 is 15 amino acids long. Trimming took 4 bases from V and 3 from J, leaving 16 bases between them. Germline V gene data show CDR1 as SGDLS and CDR2 as YYNGEE. CDR3 residues: CASSPSGGSHTEAFF. CDR3 DNA: TGTGCCAGCAGCCCCTCGGGGGGCTCGCACACTGAAGCTTTCTTT.

The V call is TRBV30, the J call TRBJ1-4; D not resolved. V lost 1 base and J 4 bases, leaving 25 bases between the germline ends. CDR3 length: 19 amino acids. Germline V gene lookup returns CDR1 GTSNPN and CDR2 SVGIG (reference sequence). CDR3 in amino acids: CAWSGLDSSPGLSNEKLFF. As DNA, the CDR3 is TGTGCCTGGAGTGGATTAGACTCGTCGCCAGGATTAAGTAATGAAAAACTGTTTTTT.